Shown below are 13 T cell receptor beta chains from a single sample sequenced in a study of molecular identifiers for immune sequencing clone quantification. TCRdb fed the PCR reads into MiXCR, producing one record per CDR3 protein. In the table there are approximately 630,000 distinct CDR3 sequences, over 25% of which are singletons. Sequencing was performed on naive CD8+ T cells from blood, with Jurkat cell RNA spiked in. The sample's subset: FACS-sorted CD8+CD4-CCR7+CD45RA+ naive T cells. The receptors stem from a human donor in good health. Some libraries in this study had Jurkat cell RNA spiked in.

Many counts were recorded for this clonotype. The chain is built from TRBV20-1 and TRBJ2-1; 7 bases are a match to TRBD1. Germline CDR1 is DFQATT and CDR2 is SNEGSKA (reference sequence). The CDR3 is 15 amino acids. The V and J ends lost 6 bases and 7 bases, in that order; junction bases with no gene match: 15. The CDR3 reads CSAKEEWGTENEQFF. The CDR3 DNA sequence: TGCAGTGCCAAAGAAGAGTGGGGGACAGAGAATGAGCAGTTCTTC.

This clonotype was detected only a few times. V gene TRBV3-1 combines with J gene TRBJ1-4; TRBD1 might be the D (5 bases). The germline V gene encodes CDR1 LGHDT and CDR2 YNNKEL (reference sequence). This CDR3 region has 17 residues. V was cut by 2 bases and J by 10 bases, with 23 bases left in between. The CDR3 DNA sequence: TGTGCCAGCAGCCAATCGGGGACTGGTGAAACGAGGGGAAAACTGTTTTTT. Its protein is CASSQSGTGETRGKLFF.

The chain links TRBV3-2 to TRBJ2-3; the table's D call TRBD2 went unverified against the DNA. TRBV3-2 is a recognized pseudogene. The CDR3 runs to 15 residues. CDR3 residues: CASSHPGLYTDTQYF. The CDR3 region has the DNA TGTGCCAGCAGCCATCCGGGCCTATACACAGATACGCAGTATTTT.

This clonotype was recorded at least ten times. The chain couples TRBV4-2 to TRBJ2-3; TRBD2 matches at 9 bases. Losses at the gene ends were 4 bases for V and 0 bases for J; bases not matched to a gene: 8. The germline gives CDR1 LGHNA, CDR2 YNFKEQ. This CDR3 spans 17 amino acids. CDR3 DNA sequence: TGTGCCAGCAGCCCTGAAAGACTAGCGGCCAGCACAGATACGCAGTATTTT. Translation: CASSPERLAASTDTQYF.

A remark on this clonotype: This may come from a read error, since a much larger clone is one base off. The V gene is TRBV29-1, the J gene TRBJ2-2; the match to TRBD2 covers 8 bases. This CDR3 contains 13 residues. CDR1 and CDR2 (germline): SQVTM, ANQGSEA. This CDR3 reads CSVAGENTGDLFF. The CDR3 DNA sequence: TGCAGCGTAGCGGGGGAGAACACCGGGGATCTGTTTTTT.

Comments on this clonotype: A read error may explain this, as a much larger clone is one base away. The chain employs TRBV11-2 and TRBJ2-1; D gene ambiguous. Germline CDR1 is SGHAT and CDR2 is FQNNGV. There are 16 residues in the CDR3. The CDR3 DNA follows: TGTGCCAGCAGCCCTACCGCTCCCCCTCCATACAGTGAGCAGTTCTTC. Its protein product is CASSPTAPPPYSEQFF.

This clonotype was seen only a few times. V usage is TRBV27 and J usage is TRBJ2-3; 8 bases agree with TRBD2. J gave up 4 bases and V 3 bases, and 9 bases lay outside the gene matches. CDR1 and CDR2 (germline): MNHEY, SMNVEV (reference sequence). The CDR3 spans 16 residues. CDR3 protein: CASSFTGGAGPDTQYF. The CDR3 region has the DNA TGTGCCAGCAGTTTTACGGGGGGGGCGGGTCCAGATACGCAGTATTTT.

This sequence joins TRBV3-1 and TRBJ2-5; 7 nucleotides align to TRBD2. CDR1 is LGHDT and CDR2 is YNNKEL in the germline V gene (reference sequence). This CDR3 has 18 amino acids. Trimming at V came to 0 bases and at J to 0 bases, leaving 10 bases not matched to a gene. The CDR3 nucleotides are TGTGCCAGCAGCCAAGAAAGAGGGCTAGCGGCCTACCAAGAGACCCAGTACTTC. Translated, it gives CASSQERGLAAYQETQYF.

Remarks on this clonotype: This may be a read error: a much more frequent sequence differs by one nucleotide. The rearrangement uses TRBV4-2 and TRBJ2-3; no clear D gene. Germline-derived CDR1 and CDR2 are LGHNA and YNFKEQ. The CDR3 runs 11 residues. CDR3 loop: CARSQGDTQYF. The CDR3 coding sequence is TGTGCCCGCAGCCAAGGAGATACGCAGTATTTT.

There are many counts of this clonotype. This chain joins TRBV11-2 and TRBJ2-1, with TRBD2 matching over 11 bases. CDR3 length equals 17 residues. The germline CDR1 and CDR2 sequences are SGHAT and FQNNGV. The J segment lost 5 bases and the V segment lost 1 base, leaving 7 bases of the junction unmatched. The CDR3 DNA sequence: TGTGCCAGCAGCTTAGTCTTAGCGGGAGGGCCTCACAATGAGCAGTTCTTC. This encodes CASSLVLAGGPHNEQFF.

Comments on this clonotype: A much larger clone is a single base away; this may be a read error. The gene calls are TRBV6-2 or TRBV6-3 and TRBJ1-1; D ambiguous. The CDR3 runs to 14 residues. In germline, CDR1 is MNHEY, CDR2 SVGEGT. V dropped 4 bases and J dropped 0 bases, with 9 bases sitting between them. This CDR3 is CASSCPKLNTEAFF. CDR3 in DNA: TGTGCCAGCAGTTGCCCAAAATTGAACACTGAAGCTTTCTTT.

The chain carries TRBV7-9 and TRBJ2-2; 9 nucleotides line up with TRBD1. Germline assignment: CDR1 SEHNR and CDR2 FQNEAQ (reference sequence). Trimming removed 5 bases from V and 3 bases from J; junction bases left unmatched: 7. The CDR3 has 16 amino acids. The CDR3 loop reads CASSTTGQGYTGELFF. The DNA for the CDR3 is TGTGCCAGCAGCACGACGGGACAGGGATACACCGGGGAGCTGTTTTTT.

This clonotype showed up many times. The CDR3 coding sequence is TGTGCCAGCAGCTTCGGGGGGTCCCCCTACGAGCAGTACTTC. Amino acid sequence: CASSFGGSPYEQYF. The chain couples TRBV5-4 to TRBJ2-7; 7 nucleotides align to TRBD2. Trimming at V came to 2 bases and at J to 2 bases, leaving 4 bases not matched to a gene. The CDR3 contains 14 residues. Germline assignment: CDR1 SGHNT and CDR2 YYREEE (reference sequence).